This T cell receptor beta chain was identified during a study of shared clonotypes between healthy human individuals. V was shortened by 7 bases and J by 0 bases, with 4 bases between the two germline ends. Germline V gene sequence: CDR1 SNHLY, CDR2 FYNNEI. CDR3 size: 13 residues. To note about this clone: Its antigen is not identified.

None of the donors, who were healthy HIV-negative adults, had recently had acute infections or vaccinations. Study-wide results and caveats: Compared with clonotypes that all four donors shared, non-shared clonotypes had lower generation probabilities.

Assay used: immunoSEQ multiplex PCR; TCRdb lists only in-frame clones, some missing. The data contain around 370,000 clones, approximately 97% of them singletons. The origin of this receptor is a young man in good health. The sample was memory CD8+ T cells sorted from blood. Specified subset: CD45RO+ cells pooled with CCR7-negative TemRA cells. The rearrangement joins TRBV2 to TRBJ2-6; D remains unclear. Here the CDR3 reads CASTSSGANVLTF. DNA for the CDR3: TGTGCCAGCACCTCCTCTGGGGCCAACGTCCTGACTTTC.